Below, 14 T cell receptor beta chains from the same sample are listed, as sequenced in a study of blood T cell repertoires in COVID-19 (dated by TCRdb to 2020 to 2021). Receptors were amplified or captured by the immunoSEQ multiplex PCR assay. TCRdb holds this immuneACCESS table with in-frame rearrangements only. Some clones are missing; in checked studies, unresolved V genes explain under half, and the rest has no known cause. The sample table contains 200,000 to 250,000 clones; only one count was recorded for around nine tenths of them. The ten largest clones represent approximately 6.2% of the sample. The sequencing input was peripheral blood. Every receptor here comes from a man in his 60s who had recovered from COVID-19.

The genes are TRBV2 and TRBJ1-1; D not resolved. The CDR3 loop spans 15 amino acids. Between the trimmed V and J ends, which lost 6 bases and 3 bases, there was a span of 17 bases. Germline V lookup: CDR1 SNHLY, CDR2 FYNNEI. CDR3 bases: TGTGCCAGCAGCCCCGCCATTAGCAGACACACTGAAGCTTTCTTT. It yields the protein CASSPAISRHTEAFF.

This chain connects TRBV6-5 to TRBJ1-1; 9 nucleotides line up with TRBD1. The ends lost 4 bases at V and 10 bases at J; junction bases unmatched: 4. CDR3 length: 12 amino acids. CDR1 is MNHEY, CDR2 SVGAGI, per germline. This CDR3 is CASSSTGGRAFF. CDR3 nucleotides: TGTGCCAGCAGTTCGACAGGGGGGCGAGCTTTCTTT.

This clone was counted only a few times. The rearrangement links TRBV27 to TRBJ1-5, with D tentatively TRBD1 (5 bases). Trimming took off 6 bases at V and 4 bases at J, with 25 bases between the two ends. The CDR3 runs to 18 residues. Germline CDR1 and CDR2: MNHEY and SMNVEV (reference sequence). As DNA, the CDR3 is TGTGCCAGCAGGCCTTATCCCCCGAGAGGCAGGGATAATCAGCCCCAGCATTTT. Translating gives CASRPYPPRGRDNQPQHF.

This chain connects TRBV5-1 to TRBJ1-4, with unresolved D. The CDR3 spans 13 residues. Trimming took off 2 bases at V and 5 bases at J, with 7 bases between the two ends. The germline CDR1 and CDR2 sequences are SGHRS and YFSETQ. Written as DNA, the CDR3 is TGCGCCAGCAGCTTTAACTTAAATGAAAAACTGTTTTTT. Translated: CASSFNLNEKLFF.

CDR3 nucleotides: TGTGCCAGCTCACCCAGACCGGGACAGGGTAGGGAGACCCAGTACTTC. Protein sequence: CASSPRPGQGRETQYF. The rearrangement links TRBV18 to TRBJ2-5; 9 nucleotides line up with TRBD1. The length of the CDR3 is 16 residues. With 3 bases clipped from V and 5 bases from J, the junction kept 10 bases outside the gene matches. CDR1 and CDR2 from the germline V gene are KGHSH and LQKENI.

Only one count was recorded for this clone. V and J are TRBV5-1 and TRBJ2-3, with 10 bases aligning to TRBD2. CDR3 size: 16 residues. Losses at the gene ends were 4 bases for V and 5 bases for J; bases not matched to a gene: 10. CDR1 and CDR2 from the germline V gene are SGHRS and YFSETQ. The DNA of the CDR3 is TGCGCCAGCAGCACTCGGACTAGCGGTGCCGGAGATACGCAGTATTTT. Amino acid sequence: CASSTRTSGAGDTQYF.

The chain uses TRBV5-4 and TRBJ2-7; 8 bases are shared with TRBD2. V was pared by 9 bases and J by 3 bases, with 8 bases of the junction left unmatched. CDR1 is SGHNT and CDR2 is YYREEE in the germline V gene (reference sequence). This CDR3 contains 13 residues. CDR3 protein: CATTRGTSYEQYF. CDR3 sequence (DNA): TGTGCCACTACGAGGGGGACTAGCTACGAGCAGTACTTC.

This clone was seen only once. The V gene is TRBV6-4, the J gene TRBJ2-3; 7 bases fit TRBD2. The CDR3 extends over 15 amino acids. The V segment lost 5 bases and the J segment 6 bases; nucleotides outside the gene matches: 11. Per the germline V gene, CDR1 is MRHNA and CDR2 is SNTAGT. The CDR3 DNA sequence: TGTGCCAGCAGTAAGCTAGCGGATCCTGCCGATACGCAGTATTTT. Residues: CASSKLADPADTQYF.

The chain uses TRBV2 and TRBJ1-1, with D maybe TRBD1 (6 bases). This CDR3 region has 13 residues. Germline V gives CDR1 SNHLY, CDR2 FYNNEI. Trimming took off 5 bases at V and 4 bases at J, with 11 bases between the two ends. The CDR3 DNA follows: TGTGCCAGCAGTATGGCAGGGGTCACTGAAGCTTTCTTT. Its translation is CASSMAGVTEAFF.

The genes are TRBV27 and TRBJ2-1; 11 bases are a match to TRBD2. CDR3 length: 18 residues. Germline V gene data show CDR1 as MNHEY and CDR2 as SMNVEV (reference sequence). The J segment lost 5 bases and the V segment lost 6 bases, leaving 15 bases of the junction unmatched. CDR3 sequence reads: CASSYLGLGTSGDNEQFF. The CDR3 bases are TGTGCCAGCAGCTACTTGGGACTCGGGACTAGCGGAGACAATGAGCAGTTCTTC.

The CDR3 DNA is TGTGCCAGTAGTATATTGGGGGCCCACGTCCAGGATACGCAGTATTTT. Protein: CASSILGAHVQDTQYF. J is TRBJ2-3 and V is TRBV19; a possible D gene is TRBD1 (6 bases). The CDR3 has 16 residues. Trimming cost V 2 bases and J 6 bases, with 18 bases left between them. Germline CDR1 and CDR2: LNHDA and SQIVND (reference sequence).

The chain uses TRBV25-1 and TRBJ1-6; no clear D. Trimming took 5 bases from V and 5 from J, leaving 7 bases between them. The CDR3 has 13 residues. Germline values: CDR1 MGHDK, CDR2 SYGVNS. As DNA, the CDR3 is TGTGCCAGCAGTCTTCAGAATAATTCACCCCTCCACTTT. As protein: CASSLQNNSPLHF.

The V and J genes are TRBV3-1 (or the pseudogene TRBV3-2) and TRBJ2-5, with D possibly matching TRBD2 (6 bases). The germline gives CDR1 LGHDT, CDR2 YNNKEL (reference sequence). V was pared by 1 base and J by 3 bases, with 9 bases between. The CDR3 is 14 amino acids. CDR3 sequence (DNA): TGTGCCAGCAGCCAAGTGGGGACTGAAGAGACCCAGTACTTC. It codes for CASSQVGTEETQYF.

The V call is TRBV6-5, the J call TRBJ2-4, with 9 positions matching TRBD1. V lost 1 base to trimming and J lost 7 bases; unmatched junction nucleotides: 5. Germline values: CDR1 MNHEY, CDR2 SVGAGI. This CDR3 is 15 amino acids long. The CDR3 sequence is CASSYFGQGSNIQYF. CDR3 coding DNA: TGTGCCAGCAGTTACTTTGGACAGGGGTCGAACATTCAGTACTTC.